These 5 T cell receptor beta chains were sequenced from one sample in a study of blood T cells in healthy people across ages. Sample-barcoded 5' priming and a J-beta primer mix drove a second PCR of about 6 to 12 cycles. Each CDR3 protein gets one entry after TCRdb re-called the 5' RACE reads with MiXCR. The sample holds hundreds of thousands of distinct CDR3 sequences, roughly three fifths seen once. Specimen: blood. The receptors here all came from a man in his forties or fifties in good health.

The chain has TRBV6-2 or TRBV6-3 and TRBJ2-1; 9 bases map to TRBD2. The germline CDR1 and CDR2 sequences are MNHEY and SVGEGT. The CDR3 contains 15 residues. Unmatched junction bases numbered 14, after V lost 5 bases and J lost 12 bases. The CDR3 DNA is TGTGCCAGCAGTAAACGAGCCGGGACTAGCTATGGGCAGTTCTTC. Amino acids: CASSKRAGTSYGQFF.

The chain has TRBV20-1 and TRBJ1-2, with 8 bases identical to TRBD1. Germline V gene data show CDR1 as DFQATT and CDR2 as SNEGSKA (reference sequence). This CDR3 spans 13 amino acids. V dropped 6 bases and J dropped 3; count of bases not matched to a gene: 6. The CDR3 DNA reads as TGCAGTGCACGACAGGGGAGTGACTATGGCTACACCTTC. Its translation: CSARQGSDYGYTF.

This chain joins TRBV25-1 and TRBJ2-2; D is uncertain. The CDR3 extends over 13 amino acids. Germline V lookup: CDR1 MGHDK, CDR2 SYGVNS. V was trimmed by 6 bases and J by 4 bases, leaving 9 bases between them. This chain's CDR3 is CASSATTTGELFF. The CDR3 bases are TGTGCCAGCAGCGCGACAACCACCGGGGAGCTGTTTTTT.

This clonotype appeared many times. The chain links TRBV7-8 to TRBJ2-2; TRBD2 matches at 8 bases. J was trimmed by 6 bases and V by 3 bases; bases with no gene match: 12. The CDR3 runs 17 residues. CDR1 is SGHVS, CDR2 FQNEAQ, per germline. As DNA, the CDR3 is TGTGCCAGCAGCTTGTCCCTCGGGACTAGTCGGTCCGGGGAGCTGTTTTTT. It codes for CASSLSLGTSRSGELFF.

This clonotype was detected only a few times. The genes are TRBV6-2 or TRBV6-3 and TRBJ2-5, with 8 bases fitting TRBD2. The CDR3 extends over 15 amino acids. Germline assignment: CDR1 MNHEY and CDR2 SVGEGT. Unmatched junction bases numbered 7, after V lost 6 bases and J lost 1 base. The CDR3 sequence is CASSPGRGLQETQYF. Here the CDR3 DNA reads TGTGCCAGCAGCCCCGGGAGGGGCCTCCAAGAGACCCAGTACTTC.